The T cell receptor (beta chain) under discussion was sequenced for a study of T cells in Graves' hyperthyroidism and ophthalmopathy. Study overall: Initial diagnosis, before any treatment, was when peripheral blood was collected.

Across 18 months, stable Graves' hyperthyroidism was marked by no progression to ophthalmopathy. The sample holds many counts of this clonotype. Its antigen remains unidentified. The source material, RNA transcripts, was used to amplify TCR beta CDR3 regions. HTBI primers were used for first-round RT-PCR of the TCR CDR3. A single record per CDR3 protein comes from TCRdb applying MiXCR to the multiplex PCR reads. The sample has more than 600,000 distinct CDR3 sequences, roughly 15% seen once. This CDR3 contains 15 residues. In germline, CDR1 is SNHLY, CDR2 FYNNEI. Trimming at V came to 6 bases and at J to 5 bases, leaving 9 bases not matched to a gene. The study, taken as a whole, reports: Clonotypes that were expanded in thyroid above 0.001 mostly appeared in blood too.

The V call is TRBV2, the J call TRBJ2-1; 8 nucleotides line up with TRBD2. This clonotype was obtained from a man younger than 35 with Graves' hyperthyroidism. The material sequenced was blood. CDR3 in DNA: TGTGCCAGCAGCACTCGGGAGGGCCTAGACAATGAGCAGTTCTTC. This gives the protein CASSTREGLDNEQFF.